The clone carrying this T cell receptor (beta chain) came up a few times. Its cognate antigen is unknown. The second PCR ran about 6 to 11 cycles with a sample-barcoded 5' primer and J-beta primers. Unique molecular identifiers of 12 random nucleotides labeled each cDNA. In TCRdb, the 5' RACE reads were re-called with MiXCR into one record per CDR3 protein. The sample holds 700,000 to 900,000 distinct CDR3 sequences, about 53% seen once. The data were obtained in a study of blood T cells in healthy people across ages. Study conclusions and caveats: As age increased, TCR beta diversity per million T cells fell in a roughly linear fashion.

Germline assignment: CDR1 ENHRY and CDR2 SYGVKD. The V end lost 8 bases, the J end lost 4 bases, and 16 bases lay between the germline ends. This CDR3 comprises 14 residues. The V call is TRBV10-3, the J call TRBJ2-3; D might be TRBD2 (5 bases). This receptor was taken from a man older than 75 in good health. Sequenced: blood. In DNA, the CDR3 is TGTGCCATCTCTATCCGGGAAAGCCCAGATACGCAGTATTTT. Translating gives CAISIRESPDTQYF.